This T cell receptor beta chain was captured by sequencing in a study of Graves' ophthalmopathy and Graves' hyperthyroidism. V lost 4 bases to trimming and J lost 6 bases; unmatched junction nucleotides: 7. The CDR3 sequence is 15 residues long. The diagnostic workup employed clinical symptoms, serum thyroxine, TRAb, thyroid ultrasound and orbital computed tomography. Out of around 10 ml of fresh peripheral blood, PBMCs were obtained. Amplification of TCR beta CDR3 regions used RNA transcripts. HTBI primers were employed in first-round RT-PCR, then a second-round multiplex PCR followed. Via MiXCR, TCRdb re-called the multiplex PCR reads, giving one row per CDR3 protein. The sample yields over 650,000 distinct CDR3 sequences, 35% to 45% seen once. In its sample, this clonotype was seen a few times.

Sequencing input: peripheral blood. This receptor was identified in an adult man with Graves' ophthalmopathy. The rearrangement joins TRBV12-3 or TRBV12-4 to TRBJ2-2; the match to TRBD2 covers 8 bases. CDR3 region: CASSSWTSRPGELFF. The CDR3 coding sequence is TGTGCCAGCAGTTCGTGGACTAGCCGGCCCGGGGAGCTGTTTTTT.